One and the same sample provided the 20 T cell receptor beta chains below, sequenced in a study of cytomegalovirus exposure and HLA in healthy donors. Repertoires were generated with immunoSEQ multiplex PCR, while TCRdb's copy carries only in-frame clones and drops some. Of under 250,000 clones listed, around 86% are singletons. Sequencing was carried out using PBMCs. The receptor source for this set is a woman aged 18-29 years in good health and CMV-seropositive.

This clone showed up just a few times. The chain employs TRBV2 and TRBJ1-2, with a possible D match to TRBD1 (6 bases). Looked up from germline, CDR1 is SNHLY and CDR2 is FYNNEI. The V gene lost 7 bases and the J gene lost 5 bases, with 14 bases spanning the gap. The CDR3 loop spans 13 amino acids. CDR3: CASTPRDIYGYTF. Written as DNA, the CDR3 is TGTGCCAGCACCCCTCGGGACATTTATGGCTACACCTTC.

The chain joins TRBV27 to TRBJ2-6, with 8 bases lining up with TRBD1. The CDR3 is 16 amino acids. After removal of 6 bases from V and 1 base from J, the junction contained 5 bases not matched to a gene. Germline CDR1 reads MNHEY; CDR2 reads SMNVEV (reference sequence). CDR3 sequence: CASSLNRGSGANVLTF. CDR3 nucleotide sequence: TGTGCCAGCAGCCTGAACAGGGGGTCTGGGGCCAACGTCCTGACTTTC.

The V gene is TRBV19, the J gene TRBJ2-5; 9 bases map to TRBD2. J lost 5 bases, V lost 3 bases, and 19 bases had no gene match. The CDR3 covers 19 residues. The germline CDR1 and CDR2 sequences are LNHDA and SQIVND (reference sequence). As DNA, the CDR3 is TGTGCCAGTAGTATCGGTCTTGTTCGGGGGCGGGAGGGAACGGAGACCCAGTACTTC. Its protein is CASSIGLVRGREGTETQYF.

J is TRBJ2-7 and V is TRBV7-6; D is undetermined. The germline V and J ends were trimmed by 1 base and 4 bases, with 5 bases remaining between them. CDR1 and CDR2 from the germline V gene are SGHVS and FNYEAQ. The CDR3 has 12 residues. DNA of the CDR3: TGTGCCAGCAGCTTAGATCTGTACGAGCAGTACTTC. This encodes CASSLDLYEQYF. Based on the CDR3 plus reference TRBV7-6 and TRBJ2-7, the full variable domain is GAGVSQSPRYKVTKRGQDVALRCDPISGHVSLYWYRQALGQGPEFLTYFNYEAQQDKSGLPNDRFSAERPEGSISTLTIQRTEQRDSAMYRCASSLDLYEQYFGPGTRLTVT.

This clone was observed a few times. The gene calls are TRBV28 and TRBJ1-2, with TRBD1 matching 9 bases. V gave up 6 bases and J gave up 7 bases; unmatched junction bases: 12. This CDR3 has 15 amino acids. The germline CDR1 and CDR2 sequences are MDHEN and SYDVKM. CDR3 amino acids: CASSHGTGSKVGYTF. In DNA, the CDR3 is TGTGCCAGCAGCCATGGGACAGGGAGTAAAGTTGGCTACACCTTC.

This clone occurred a few times. V is TRBV27 and J is TRBJ2-7, with D tentatively TRBD1 (5 bases). CDR3 length equals 14 residues. V was shortened by 0 bases and J by 3 bases, with 9 bases between the two germline ends. The germline gives CDR1 MNHEY, CDR2 SMNVEV (reference sequence). The CDR3 sequence: CASSLSNRYYEQYF. Here the CDR3 DNA reads TGTGCCAGCAGTTTATCGAACAGGTACTACGAGCAGTACTTC.

The gene calls are TRBV28 and TRBJ1-2; 9 bases are shared with TRBD1. From germline, CDR1 is MDHEN and CDR2 SYDVKM. The CDR3 spans 15 residues. V trimming: 2 bases; J trimming: 7 bases; junction bases outside the gene matches: 8. The CDR3 region is CASSLAVGTGPGYTF. CDR3 in DNA: TGTGCCAGCAGTTTAGCGGTAGGGACAGGGCCTGGCTACACCTTC.

The gene calls are TRBV28 and TRBJ2-5; maybe TRBD2 (6 bases). The CDR3 sequence is 16 residues long. V lost 2 bases and J lost 5, with 18 bases in between. Germline CDR1 reads MDHEN; CDR2 reads SYDVKM. CDR3 DNA sequence: TGTGCCAGCAGTTTAGGAGGGGCAGGGAGTGCGGAGACCCAGTACTTC. It encodes CASSLGGAGSAETQYF.

The gene calls are TRBV5-4 and TRBJ1-1; no definite D call. V gave up 0 bases and J gave up 13 bases, with 16 bases separating them. Germline V gene sequence: CDR1 SGHNT, CDR2 YYREEE (reference sequence). CDR3 length equals 13 residues. CDR3 sequence: CASSLERRALVFF. CDR3 coding DNA: TGTGCCAGCAGCTTGGAACGGAGGGCACTTGTTTTCTTT.

The chain recombines TRBV29-1 with TRBJ2-1; 9 nucleotides match TRBD1. Germline-derived CDR1 and CDR2 are SQVTM and ANQGSEA. V was clipped by 6 bases and J by 6 bases; unmatched bases: 6. CDR3 length: 13 residues. CDR3 sequence (DNA): TGCAGCGTCCGGGACAGGGATTCCAATGAGCAGTTCTTC. It encodes CSVRDRDSNEQFF.

This clone turned up a few times. The chain joins TRBV2 to TRBJ1-5; the D is unclear. The CDR3 extends over 14 amino acids. From germline, CDR1 is SNHLY and CDR2 FYNNEI. V lost 0 bases to trimming and J lost 7 bases, with 10 bases between them. CDR3 DNA: TGTGCCAGCAGTGAAGCTCACTTCACCCAGCCCCAGCATTTT. It codes for CASSEAHFTQPQHF.

The chain links TRBV10-1 to TRBJ2-7, with D maybe TRBD1 (6 bases). With 9 bases removed from V and 1 base from J, the gap between germline ends came to 19 bases. Germline loops: CDR1 WNHNN, CDR2 SYGVQD (reference sequence). This CDR3 has 15 residues. CDR3 in DNA: TGCGCCAGTAGTCAGGGACATTCCCTTTCCTACGAGCAGTACTTC. Protein product: CASSQGHSLSYEQYF.

The chain uses TRBV30 and TRBJ1-3; possibly TRBD1 for D (6 bases). Germline CDR1 and CDR2: GTSNPN and SVGIG (reference sequence). This CDR3 spans 16 amino acids. The V gene lost 3 bases and the J gene lost 2 bases, with 17 bases spanning the gap. The CDR3 DNA follows: TGTGCCTGGAGCTTGGATTACAGGGCTCCTGGAAACACCATATATTTT. This gives the protein CAWSLDYRAPGNTIYF.

Concerning this clone itself: Other DNA sequences of this sample code for an identical CDR3. The chain employs TRBV5-1 and TRBJ2-7; TRBD1 matches 9 bases. The CDR3 has 14 amino acids. J lost 1 base, V lost 3 bases, and 2 bases had no gene match. Germline V gene lookup returns CDR1 SGHRS and CDR2 YFSETQ. CDR3: CASSSTGGSYEQYF. CDR3 in DNA: TGCGCCAGCAGCTCGACAGGGGGATCCTACGAGCAGTACTTC.

V is TRBV7-8 and J is TRBJ2-1; 14 bases are a match to TRBD2. With V trimmed by 3 bases and J by 4 bases, 5 bases remained unmatched. The CDR3 spans 17 residues. From germline, CDR1 is SGHVS and CDR2 FQNEAQ. The CDR3 nucleotides are TGTGCCAGCAGCTTCTCGGGACTAGCGGGAGTGTACAATGAGCAGTTCTTC. Protein product: CASSFSGLAGVYNEQFF. The complete variable domain, with remaining parts taken from reference TRBV7-8 and TRBJ2-1, reads GAGVSQSPRYKVAKRGQDVALRCDPISGHVSLFWYQQALGQGPEFLTYFQNEAQLDKSGLPSDRFFAERPEGSVSTLKIQRTQQEDSAVYLCASSFSGLAGVYNEQFFGPGTRLTVL.

The rearrangement links TRBV11-1 to TRBJ2-7; 8 bases align to TRBD1. Trimming cost V 4 bases and J 4 bases; bases outside gene matches: 6. Germline V gene data show CDR1 as SGHAT and CDR2 as FQDESV (reference sequence). The CDR3 runs to 14 residues. The CDR3 DNA reads as TGTGCCAGCAGCTCGGACAGGGTGCGGTACGAGCAGTACTTC. Amino acid sequence: CASSSDRVRYEQYF.

The chain recombines TRBV2 with TRBJ1-5, with D maybe TRBD1 (5 bases). This CDR3 contains 14 residues. V was cut by 3 bases and J by 4 bases, with 10 bases left in between. CDR1 and CDR2 from the germline V gene are SNHLY and FYNNEI. CDR3 coding DNA: TGTGCCAGCAGTGATGGGCAGGGAAATCAGCCCCAGCATTTT. It is translated as CASSDGQGNQPQHF.

The chain couples TRBV9 to TRBJ1-1, with D perhaps TRBD1 (5 bases). Trimming took 2 bases from V and 1 from J, leaving 12 bases between them. Germline V gene lookup returns CDR1 SGDLS and CDR2 YYNGEE. This CDR3 contains 15 residues. In nucleotides, the CDR3 is TGTGCCAGCAGCGTCGTGGGGGGGTGGAACACTGAAGCTTTCTTT. Translated, it gives CASSVVGGWNTEAFF.

This chain links TRBV30 with TRBJ2-1, with TRBD2 identical over 10 bases. The CDR3 consists of 16 residues. Trimming cost V 5 bases and J 1 base; bases outside gene matches: 8. CDR1 and CDR2 from the germline V gene are GTSNPN and SVGIG (reference sequence). The CDR3 sequence is CAWSRRTSGSYNEQFF. CDR3 coding DNA: TGTGCCTGGTCTCGTAGGACTAGCGGTTCCTACAATGAGCAGTTCTTC. The full variable domain, its missing parts supplied by reference TRBV30 and TRBJ2-1, is SQTIHQWPATLVQPVGSPLSLECTVEGTSNPNLYWYRQAAGRGLQLLFYSVGIGQISSEVPQNLSASRPQDRQFILSSKKLLLSDSGFYLCAWSRRTSGSYNEQFFGPGTRLTVL.

This clone was recorded only once. The chain employs TRBV27 and TRBJ2-7, with TRBD1 as a possible D gene (6 bases). The CDR3 loop spans 15 amino acids. Trimming left V 0 bases short and J 3 bases short, with 12 bases between. Germline CDR1 reads MNHEY; CDR2 reads SMNVEV (reference sequence). The CDR3 sequence: CASSLSIQGNYEQYF. The CDR3 coding sequence is TGTGCCAGCAGTTTATCAATACAGGGAAACTACGAGCAGTACTTC.